This T cell receptor (beta chain) comes out of a study of molecular identifiers for immune sequencing clone quantification. As regards this clonotype: Relative to the germline gene, one junction end is altered; a read error may explain this.

Using its own MiXCR run on the PCR reads, TCRdb lists one record per CDR3 protein. The data contain about 330,000 distinct CDR3 sequences, about a quarter of them seen just once; the ten biggest clones take up about 0.7%. Sequenced input: naive CD8+ T cells from blood, with Jurkat cell RNA spiked in. The subset was: FACS-sorted CD8+CD4-CCR7+CD45RA+ naive T cells. The TCR comes from a human donor in good health. Some libraries in this study had Jurkat cell RNA spiked in.

The CDR3 DNA follows: TGCGCCAGCAGCCAAGAAGGTAGCTCTGGGGCCAACGTCCTGGCTTTC. This translates into CASSQEGSSGANVLAF. The rearrangement uses TRBV4-1 and TRBJ2-6, with D perhaps TRBD1 (5 bases). The CDR3 sequence is 16 residues long. Per the germline V gene, CDR1 is MGHRA and CDR2 is YSYEKL.